This is a list of T cell receptor beta chains from one sample in a study of blood T cells in healthy people across ages. TCRdb reanalysed the 5' RACE reads using MiXCR and keeps one entry per CDR3 protein. The sample contains 1.4 million or so distinct CDR3 sequences, about 45% of which appear only once. The sample was blood. These receptor sequences come from a woman aged 18 to 35 in good health. Each CDR3 is given with its conserved first and last residue. The size of a clone is reported for some rows only, either as once, few or many, or as a class for expanded clones.

j_call clone_size v_call cdr3_length cdr3_aa
TRBJ2-7 few TRBV10-3 13 CAISERDSVEQYF
. . TRBV7-2 18 CASSLSFLGTSGYNEQYF
TRBJ2-3 . TRBV3-1 17 CASSQDRGGISTDTQYF
TRBJ2-1 once TRBV24-1 14 CATRTSGRANEQFF
TRBJ2-5 few TRBV5-1 15 CASSLDGRGVETQYF
TRBJ2-3 . TRBV6-2/TRBV6-3 15 CASSYPRTSADTQYF
TRBJ2-1 . TRBV5-1 18 CASSFLLAANGAYNEQFF
TRBJ1-1 many TRBV7-2 14 CASSLARGNTEAFF
TRBJ2-2 . TRBV20-1 14 CSARDPFSGKELFF
TRBJ1-2 few TRBV4-3 15 CASSQLRGLNYGYTF
TRBJ2-1 . TRBV6-2/TRBV6-3 13 CASGRGFTNEQFF
TRBJ2-7 . TRBV5-6 13 CASSSALSDGQYF
. . TRBV5-6 14 CASSWDRHTYEQYF
TRBJ2-5 . TRBV11-3 15 CASSLAPGFRETQYF
TRBJ2-7 few TRBV3-1 14 CASSQEYRSYEQYF
TRBJ2-3 . TRBV27 16 CASSLYRGIVADTQYF
. . TRBV6-2/TRBV6-3 14 CASSYVRLQETQFF
TRBJ2-7 many TRBV7-6 14 CASSPLGSSYEQYF
TRBJ2-3 . TRBV20-1 14 CSARDSGVTDTQYF
TRBJ2-1 . TRBV28 15 CASTLGGTSYNEQFF
TRBJ2-3 . TRBV20-1 14 CRVFEASRADTQYF
TRBJ2-3 . TRBV11-1 14 CASSSERGSDTQYF
TRBJ1-5 . TRBV19 16 CASRTLYDRDNQPQHF
TRBJ2-7 . TRBV12-3/TRBV12-4 14 CASSSRTYSYEQYF
TRBJ1-2 few TRBV7-9 13 CASSFITDYGYTF
TRBJ1-1 once TRBV4-3 15 CASSQVNRSRPEAFF
TRBJ2-1 . TRBV9 17 CASSAAQLPIGSNEQFF
TRBJ2-5 . TRBV7-8 12 CASRKTKETQYF
TRBJ2-1 few TRBV11-2 13 CASSYGGRSEQFF
TRBJ2-3 few TRBV6-5 15 CASSLQGPSTDTQYF
TRBJ2-3 . TRBV9 16 CASSLPDRVGTDTQYF
TRBJ1-5 . TRBV20-1 14 CSARVRISNQPQHF
TRBJ1-2 . TRBV4-1 16 CASSQDKGAGNYGYTF
TRBJ2-3 . TRBV29-1 12 CSVEEVSDTQYF
TRBJ2-7 many TRBV7-2 13 CVSGGGHAYEQYF
TRBJ2-1 few TRBV2 13 CASRHRGTYEQFF
TRBJ2-5 many TRBV20-1 12 CSASLSRETQYF
TRBJ2-7 . TRBV9 16 CASSGEGGRAYNEQYF
TRBJ1-1 . TRBV6-5 14 CASSYKGTYTEAFF
TRBJ1-6 . TRBV7-8 14 CASRPTGPYSPLHF